Listed below are T cell receptor beta chains from one sample, sequenced in a study of OX40 agonist ivuxolimab in advanced cancers. This table comes from immunoSEQ multiplex PCR, and its TCRdb copy is limited to in-frame clones, with some not included. The profile shows about 61,000 clones, roughly 90% of them singletons. The material was CD4+ or CD8+ T cells sorted from blood, obtained in a trial of the OX40 agonist ivuxolimab. These receptors were obtained from an adult with an advanced solid tumor such as melanoma, head and neck, liver or kidney cancer. Both conserved end residues are part of each CDR3. A D gene is named only where the DNA matches it firmly. Clone size is not always given. Where it is, it says once, few, many or a class for expanded clones.

j_call,clone_size,d_call,v_call,cdr3_aa,cdr3_nt
TRBJ2-6,NA,NA,TRBV19,CASSMRSGSGANVLTF,TGTGCCAGTAGTATGAGGAGCGGATCTGGGGCCAACGTCCTGACTTTC
TRBJ1-3,NA,NA,TRBV5-1,CASSLSGSGNTIYF,TGCGCCAGCAGCTTGAGTGGATCTGGAAACACCATATATTTT
TRBJ2-5,NA,NA,TRBV5-4,CASSLGPGLGETQYF,TGTGCCAGCAGCTTGGGGCCCGGGCTAGGGGAGACCCAGTACTTC
TRBJ2-5,NA,NA,TRBV5-5,CASSRTGPETQYF,TGTGCCAGCAGCCGTACAGGGCCGGAGACCCAGTACTTC
TRBJ1-5,NA,TRBD1,TRBV7-9,CASSLVMGQGSQPQHF,TGTGCCAGCAGCCTGGTAATGGGACAGGGCAGTCAGCCCCAGCATTTT
TRBJ1-2,NA,NA,TRBV5-1,CASSQAGSMGYTF,TGCGCCAGCAGCCAGGCGGGTTCTATGGGCTACACCTTC
TRBJ2-5,NA,NA,TRBV30,CAWSVRNGETQYF,TGTGCCTGGAGTGTACGAAATGGAGAGACCCAGTACTTC
TRBJ2-3,NA,NA,TRBV7-6,CASSFQGRGGTDTQYF,TGTGCCAGCAGCTTTCAGGGGAGGGGGGGCACAGATACGCAGTATTTT
TRBJ2-7,NA,TRBD1,TRBV6-6,CASSNTGQAYEQYF,TGTGCCAGCAGTAACACAGGACAGGCCTACGAGCAGTACTTC
TRBJ2-1,NA,TRBD1,TRBV11-2,CASSLGGQTYNEQFF,TGTGCCAGCAGCTTAGGGGGACAGACCTACAATGAGCAGTTCTTC
TRBJ2-1,NA,TRBD1,TRBV18,CASSSGTGGSYNEQFF,TGTGCCAGCTCATCGGGGACAGGGGGCTCCTACAATGAGCAGTTCTTC
TRBJ2-2,NA,TRBD1,TRBV18,CASSPTGDKTGELFF,TGTGCCAGCTCACCTACAGGGGATAAGACCGGGGAGCTGTTTTTT
TRBJ2-7,once,TRBD1,TRBV5-1,CASSKQGERSYEQYF,TGCGCCAGCAGCAAACAGGGGGAGCGCTCCTACGAGCAGTACTTC
TRBJ2-2,once,NA,TRBV30,CAWNRNTGELFF,TGTGCCTGGAATAGGAACACCGGGGAGCTGTTTTTT
TRBJ1-3,NA,NA,TRBV9,CASSVDRQGVIYF,TGTGCCAGCAGCGTAGACAGGCAAGGGGTCATATATTTT
TRBJ2-2,NA,TRBD1,TRBV14,CASSQKRQGAGELFF,TGTGCCAGCAGCCAAAAACGACAGGGCGCCGGGGAGCTGTTTTTT
TRBJ1-2,NA,TRBD1,TRBV28,CASSRLDLRDRVGYTF,TGTGCCAGCAGTCGACTAGACCTCCGGGACAGGGTTGGCTACACCTTC
TRBJ2-2,once,NA,TRBV19,CASSMPGGHTGELFF,TGTGCCAGTAGTATGCCCGGGGGCCACACCGGGGAGCTGTTTTTT
TRBJ2-2,NA,TRBD2,TRBV28,CASSQQFSGKRTGELFF,TGTGCCAGCAGCCAACAATTTAGCGGGAAACGCACCGGGGAGCTGTTTTTT
TRBJ2-7,NA,NA,TRBV6-1,CASRNSPTYEQYF,TGTGCCAGCAGGAACTCCCCAACCTACGAGCAGTACTTC
TRBJ2-7,NA,NA,TRBV5-1,CASTLGSLSYEQYF,TGCGCCAGTACCCTGGGCAGCCTGTCCTACGAGCAGTACTTC
TRBJ1-5,NA,TRBD1,TRBV7-9,CASSFGQGNQPQHF,TGTGCCAGCAGCTTTGGACAGGGCAATCAGCCCCAGCATTTT
TRBJ2-4,NA,NA,TRBV18,CASSPGAAKNIQYF,TGTGCCAGCTCCCCAGGGGCAGCCAAAAACATTCAGTACTTC
TRBJ2-1,NA,TRBD2,TRBV18,CASSPILGLAAYNEQFF,TGTGCCAGCTCACCAATACTAGGACTAGCGGCGTACAATGAGCAGTTCTTC
TRBJ2-5,once,NA,TRBV30,CAWSRVPGETQYF,TGTGCCTGGAGTCGCGTACCGGGAGAGACCCAGTACTTC
TRBJ2-1,NA,TRBD2,TRBV23-1,CASSQQRGVSYNEQFF,TGCGCCAGCAGTCAACAGCGGGGGGTCTCCTACAATGAGCAGTTCTTC
TRBJ2-7,NA,NA,TRBV2,CASRTGTYYEQYF,TGTGCCAGCCGGACCGGGACATACTACGAGCAGTACTTC
TRBJ2-5,NA,NA,TRBV12-2,CASRLLAGGGETQYF,TGTGCAAGTCGTCTCCTAGCGGGAGGAGGGGAGACCCAGTACTTC